One sample yielded the 31 T cell receptor beta chains listed below, sequenced in a study of T cells in Graves' hyperthyroidism and ophthalmopathy. Amplification of TCR beta CDR3 regions was performed using RNA transcripts as template. HTBI primers were used for first-round RT-PCR of the TCR CDR3. From the multiplex PCR reads, TCRdb called clonotypes with MiXCR, one entry per CDR3 protein. Altogether about 640,000 distinct CDR3 sequences are present, roughly 20% being singletons, with the ten largest covering about 35%. Sample: blood. These receptors all come from a young man with Graves' ophthalmopathy.

Here the CDR3 DNA reads TGTGCCAGCAGTTTCCCCACGGGCGACGAGCAGTACTTC. Translating gives CASSFPTGDEQYF. The chain couples TRBV28 to TRBJ2-7; D gene unclear. CDR1 and CDR2 (germline): MDHEN, SYDVKM. Deletions cut 3 bases from V and 5 bases from J, with 11 bases between. The CDR3 has 13 residues.

This clonotype was observed a handful of times. The V gene is TRBV3-1, the J gene TRBJ1-1, with 11 bases identical to TRBD1. CDR3 length equals 13 residues. The trim removed 3 bases at V and 8 bases at J, leaving 2 bases unmatched. Germline CDR1 LGHDT, CDR2 YNNKEL (reference sequence). CDR3 amino acids: CASSQGQGEEAFF. The CDR3 DNA reads as TGTGCCAGCAGCCAGGGACAGGGGGAAGAAGCTTTCTTT.

This clonotype appeared a few times. V and J are TRBV3-1 and TRBJ2-1; 8 bases match TRBD2. J gave up 8 bases and V 7 bases, and 10 bases lay outside the gene matches. The CDR3 runs 14 residues. Germline V gene lookup returns CDR1 LGHDT and CDR2 YNNKEL (reference sequence). The CDR3 nucleotides are TGTGCCAGCACCCGGAGGACTAGCAGCGATGAGCAGTTCTTC. Protein: CASTRRTSSDEQFF.

This clonotype has at least ten counts. The chain links TRBV11-2 to TRBJ2-1, with 7 bases fitting TRBD2. CDR3 length equals 15 residues. Per germline, CDR1 SGHAT and CDR2 FQNNGV. The junction had 6 bases not matched to a gene; V was cut back by 7 bases and J by 0 bases. The CDR3: CASKLAWDSYNEQFF. The CDR3 nucleotides are TGTGCCAGCAAACTAGCGTGGGACTCCTACAATGAGCAGTTCTTC.

In its sample, this clonotype was seen once. This chain uses TRBV9 with TRBJ2-5; TRBD2 matches at 10 bases. CDR3 length: 15 residues. Trimming cost V 0 bases and J 6 bases; bases outside gene matches: 5. The germline CDR1 and CDR2 sequences are SGDLS and YYNGEE. CDR3 sequence: CASSVGLAGEKTQYF. The CDR3 DNA sequence: TGTGCCAGCAGCGTAGGTCTAGCGGGGGAGAAGACCCAGTACTTC. The complete variable domain, with remaining parts taken from reference TRBV9 and TRBJ2-5, reads DSGVTQTPKHLITATGQRVTLRCSPRSGDLSVYWYQQSLDQGLQFLIQYYNGEERAKGNILERFSAQQFPDLHSELNLSSLELGDSALYFCASSVGLAGEKTQYFGPGTRLLVL.

In its sample, this clonotype was seen many times. The chain couples TRBV7-3 to TRBJ2-7; 7 bases are shared with TRBD2. The germline gives CDR1 SGHTA, CDR2 FQGTGA. The J segment lost 5 bases and the V segment lost 1 base, leaving 8 bases of the junction unmatched. This CDR3 comprises 15 residues. The DNA of the CDR3 is TGTGCCAGCAGCTTAAGAGGCGGGAGCGGTGACGAGCAGTACTTC. As protein: CASSLRGGSGDEQYF.

This clonotype was observed a few times. The CDR3 reads CASSVEGRLNEQFF. CDR3 sequence (DNA): TGTGCCAGCAGTGTGGAGGGCCGACTCAATGAGCAGTTCTTC. The V gene is TRBV2, the J gene TRBJ2-1, with D perhaps TRBD2 (6 bases). Per germline, CDR1 SNHLY and CDR2 FYNNEI. The CDR3 length is 14 residues. Deletions cut 4 bases from V and 6 bases from J, with 13 bases between.

In its sample, this clonotype was seen once. One junction end disagrees with the germline gene, perhaps due to a read error. The chain employs TRBV2 and TRBJ2-2; D may be TRBD2 (6 bases). The CDR3 has 13 amino acids. The germline V gene has CDR1 SNHLY and CDR2 FYNNEI. CDR3 DNA: TGTGCCAGCAGAAAGGGTTTAACCGGGGGGCTGTTTTTT. Its protein product is CASRKGLTGGLFF.

This clonotype appeared once. A much larger clone lies a single base off, so this may be a read error. The chain employs TRBV3-1 and TRBJ1-3; D is unclear. Germline CDR1 reads LGHDT; CDR2 reads YNNKEL (reference sequence). The CDR3 has 15 residues. V shed 0 bases and J shed 4 bases, with 10 bases lying between them. Here the CDR3 reads CASSQDRGTGNTIYF. The CDR3 coding sequence is TGTGCCAGCAGCCAAGATCGGGGTACCGGAAACACCATATATTTT. Full variable domain (remainder filled in from reference TRBV3-1 and TRBJ1-3): DTAVSQTPKYLVTQMGNDKSIKCEQNLGHDTMYWYKQDSKKFLKIMFSYNNKELIINETVPNRFSPKSPDKAHLNLHINSLELGDSAVYFCASSQDRGTGNTIYFGEGSWLTVV.

The chain uses TRBV11-2 and TRBJ2-3, with 13 positions matching TRBD2. Trimming removed 1 base from V and 0 bases from J; junction bases left unmatched: 13. CDR3 length: 21 amino acids. The germline gives CDR1 SGHAT, CDR2 FQNNGV. DNA of the CDR3: TGTGCCAGCAGCTTAGTATTTTTCGGGACTAGCGGGGACCCTAGCACAGATACGCAGTATTTT. It translates to CASSLVFFGTSGDPSTDTQYF.

V usage is TRBV19 and J usage is TRBJ1-2; 7 bases are shared with TRBD1. This CDR3 region has 15 residues. Looked up from germline, CDR1 is LNHDA and CDR2 is SQIVND (reference sequence). V lost 6 bases, J lost 0 bases, and 7 bases stayed unmatched. The CDR3 DNA sequence: TGTGCCAGTAGGACAGGGCTTAGTCCTAACTATGGCTACACCTTC. Translating it yields CASRTGLSPNYGYTF.

This clonotype was counted many times. The rearrangement uses TRBV28 and TRBJ1-5; a weak D match, TRBD1 (6 bases). Looked up from germline, CDR1 is MDHEN and CDR2 is SYDVKM. The CDR3 covers 16 residues. Trimming stripped 4 bases from V and 2 bases from J, with 15 bases between. The CDR3 loop is CASSYHRAGGNQPQHF. CDR3 nucleotides: TGTGCCAGCAGTTACCACAGGGCGGGGGGCAATCAGCCCCAGCATTTT.

In its sample, this clonotype was seen many times. V usage is TRBV5-1 and J usage is TRBJ1-1; unclear D gene. V lost 2 bases and J lost 2, with 7 bases in between. The CDR3 is made up of 13 amino acids. Germline V lookup: CDR1 SGHRS, CDR2 YFSETQ. CDR3: CASSFTDNTEAFF. In DNA form, the CDR3 reads TGCGCCAGCAGCTTCACAGATAACACTGAAGCTTTCTTT.

There are a few counts of this clonotype. The V gene is TRBV6-5, the J gene TRBJ1-5, with TRBD1 matching 8 bases. There are 14 residues in the CDR3. With 2 bases clipped from V and 7 bases from J, the junction kept 4 bases outside the gene matches. The V gene's germline CDR1 is MNHEY and CDR2 SVGAGI. The CDR3 reads CASSYDRGQQPQHF. The CDR3 region has the DNA TGTGCCAGCAGTTACGACAGGGGTCAACAGCCCCAGCATTTT.

This chain links TRBV6-2 or TRBV6-3 with TRBJ2-3; TRBD2 agrees at 15 bases. This CDR3 has 16 amino acids. The junction had 2 bases not matched to a gene; V was cut back by 1 base and J by 6 bases. Germline V gene sequence: CDR1 MNHEY, CDR2 SVGEGT. CDR3 DNA sequence: TGTGCCAGCAGTTACTTCGGACTAGCGGGAGGGGATACGCAGTATTTT. It yields the protein CASSYFGLAGGDTQYF.

This clonotype was seen more than once but under ten times. The V gene is TRBV6-1, the J gene TRBJ1-5; D call uncertain. The germline CDR1 and CDR2 sequences are MNHNS and SASEGT. This CDR3 is built from 15 residues. V lost 3 bases, J lost 2 bases, and 11 bases lay in between. In nucleotides, the CDR3 is TGTGCCAGCAGTGAGACCATACAAGGCAATCAGCCCCAGCATTTT. This translates into CASSETIQGNQPQHF.

V and J are TRBV11-2 and TRBJ2-1; TRBD2 matches 14 bases. V gave up 4 bases and J gave up 7 bases; unmatched junction bases: 9. The CDR3 totals 17 residues. Per the germline V gene, CDR1 is SGHAT and CDR2 is FQNNGV. The CDR3 sequence is CASSSRLAGGVWNEQFF. The CDR3 DNA reads as TGTGCCAGCAGCTCCAGACTAGCGGGAGGGGTTTGGAATGAGCAGTTCTTC.

The V call is TRBV9, the J call TRBJ2-1, with 7 bases fitting TRBD2. This CDR3 spans 15 amino acids. The germline V gene has CDR1 SGDLS and CDR2 YYNGEE. V was pared by 0 bases and J by 8 bases, with 8 bases of the junction left unmatched. The DNA of the CDR3 is TGTGCCAGCAGCGTAGATGGCGGGAGCGCGGATGAGCAGTTCTTC. Translated, it gives CASSVDGGSADEQFF.

The genes are TRBV15 and TRBJ2-7; D possibly corresponds to TRBD1 (5 bases). Germline-derived CDR1 and CDR2 are LNHNV and YYDKDF (reference sequence). Trimming left V 1 base short and J 6 bases short, with 19 bases between. CDR3 length: 16 residues. CDR3 amino acids: CATSRVRQQVRREQYF. The CDR3 bases are TGTGCCACCAGCAGAGTCCGACAGCAAGTCCGGCGCGAGCAGTACTTC. The variable domain in full, with the rest retrieved from reference TRBV15 and TRBJ2-7, is DAMVIQNPRYQVTQFGKPVTLSCSQTLNHNVMYWYQQKSSQAPKLLFHYYDKDFNNEADTPDNFQSRRPNTSFCFLDIRSPGLGDTAMYLCATSRVRQQVRREQYFGPGTRLTVT.

This clonotype was seen more than once but under ten times. The V and J genes are TRBV27 and TRBJ1-1; possibly TRBD1 for D (6 bases). Deletions cut 4 bases from V and 0 bases from J, with 12 bases between. This CDR3 has 15 residues. Germline lookup yields CDR1 MNHEY and CDR2 SMNVEV (reference sequence). The CDR3 DNA is TGTGCCAGCAGTTCCGGGACACGGGTGAACACTGAAGCTTTCTTT. Residues: CASSSGTRVNTEAFF.

As for this clonotype: This clone may be a read error of a much larger clone one base away. The genes are TRBV6-1 and TRBJ2-3, with TRBD1 identical over 9 bases. Germline V CDR1 and CDR2: MNHNS, SASEGT. The CDR3 length is 19 residues. V was pared by 5 bases and J by 3 bases, with 18 bases of the junction left unmatched. CDR3 in amino acids: CASSSSSTGTGYPTDTQYF. As DNA, the CDR3 is TGTGCCAGCAGTAGTTCCTCAACCGGGACAGGGTACCCGACAGATACGCAGTATTTT.

This clonotype was counted a few times. This rearrangement joins TRBV10-3 to TRBJ2-7, with 11 bases identical to TRBD2. J lost 0 bases, V lost 10 bases, and 14 bases had no gene match. Per the germline V gene, CDR1 is ENHRY and CDR2 is SYGVKD. The CDR3 loop spans 17 amino acids. CDR3 DNA: TGTGCCACCATGCCGGGACTAGCGGAAACACTCTCCTACGAGCAGTACTTC. It is translated as CATMPGLAETLSYEQYF.

V gene TRBV28 combines with J gene TRBJ2-7, with D possibly being TRBD1 (5 bases). Germline V gene lookup returns CDR1 MDHEN and CDR2 SYDVKM. The CDR3 sequence is 12 residues long. V was clipped by 5 bases and J by 3 bases, with 8 bases between them. CDR3 bases: TGTGCCAGCAGTCAGGACATCTACGAGCAGTACTTC. Its translation is CASSQDIYEQYF.

In nucleotides, the CDR3 is TGTGCCAGCTCACTCCGGGTAGCGAGAGACACAGATACGCAGTATTTT. Protein: CASSLRVARDTDTQYF. The chain combines TRBV18 with TRBJ2-3; TRBD2 might be the D (5 bases). CDR1 and CDR2 from the germline V gene are KGHSH and LQKENI. V lost 4 bases to trimming and J lost 2 bases, with 16 bases between them. The CDR3 is made up of 16 amino acids.

This clonotype turned up a few times. This sequence joins TRBV7-3 and TRBJ1-1; a possible D gene is TRBD1 (5 bases). Per the germline V gene, CDR1 is SGHTA and CDR2 is FQGTGA. The CDR3 is made up of 13 amino acids. The CDR3 region has the DNA TGTGCAAGCCGGCCGGGGGTCATTACTGAAGCTTTCTTT. Its translation is CASRPGVITEAFF.

This clonotype was picked up many times. The genes are TRBV6-2 or TRBV6-3 and TRBJ2-1, with 9 bases that match TRBD2. Germline lookup yields CDR1 MNHEY and CDR2 SVGEGT. The J segment lost 8 bases and the V segment lost 5 bases, leaving 19 bases of the junction unmatched. The CDR3 is made up of 18 amino acids. In DNA, the CDR3 is TGTGCCAGCAGTCTCCTCTCCGAGGGGACTAGCATTTTTTATGAGCAGTTCTTC. Its protein product is CASSLLSEGTSIFYEQFF.

The chain carries TRBV29-1 and TRBJ2-7; 9 nucleotides line up with TRBD1. V was pared by 4 bases and J by 0 bases, with 4 bases of the junction left unmatched. There are 14 residues in the CDR3. Germline lookup yields CDR1 SQVTM and CDR2 ANQGSEA. The CDR3 nucleotides are TGCAGCGTTGCCGGGACAGGGAGCTCCTACGAGCAGTACTTC. Translated: CSVAGTGSSYEQYF.

This clonotype was seen more than once but under ten times. This chain uses TRBV5-5 with TRBJ2-4; D not resolved. CDR3 size: 15 residues. The germline V gene has CDR1 SGHKS and CDR2 YYEKEE (reference sequence). V lost 2 bases to trimming and J lost 0 bases, with 9 bases between them. CDR3 DNA sequence: TGTGCCAGCAGCTTTTCGGAAATAGCCAAAAACATTCAGTACTTC. Translating it yields CASSFSEIAKNIQYF.

This clonotype has more than one count but fewer than ten. The genes are TRBV12-3 or TRBV12-4 and TRBJ1-5, with 11 bases fitting TRBD1. This CDR3 has 14 amino acids. V gave up 5 bases and J gave up 12 bases; unmatched junction bases: 9. CDR3: CASSPQDRGRVQHF. CDR3 in DNA: TGTGCCAGCAGTCCCCAGGACAGGGGGCGCGTCCAGCATTTT.

This clonotype was counted at least ten times. CDR3 region: CASSLADGSHEQFF. The CDR3, as DNA: TGTGCCAGCAGCTTAGCGGACGGGAGCCATGAGCAGTTCTTC. The chain has TRBV7-2 and TRBJ2-1; the D gene is possibly TRBD2 (6 bases). Germline values: CDR1 SGHTA, CDR2 FQGNSA. V lost 0 bases and J 8 bases, leaving 11 bases between the germline ends. CDR3 length: 14 amino acids.

The chain links TRBV30 to TRBJ2-1; D ambiguous. The V end lost 0 bases, the J end lost 9 bases, and 12 bases lay between the germline ends. The CDR3 has 13 amino acids. Germline-derived CDR1 and CDR2 are GTSNPN and SVGIG (reference sequence). CDR3 loop: CAWSVEPKSEQFF. DNA of the CDR3: TGTGCCTGGAGTGTAGAACCCAAGAGTGAGCAGTTCTTC.